This T cell receptor (beta chain) came from a study of response to subunit inactivated influenza vaccine. Study-level results: The authors put forward the suggestion that each seasonal influenza vaccination may bring in only a limited number of new T cells.

TCRdb reprocessed the RT-PCR reads via MiXCR and lists one record per CDR3 protein. This table has about 780,000 distinct CDR3 sequences, under 20% appearing once. A remark on this clonotype: Its antigen is unidentified.

The CDR3 is 15 residues long. V shed 5 bases and J shed 8 bases, with 18 bases lying between them. Germline V gene data show CDR1 as SEHNR and CDR2 as FQNEAQ (reference sequence). The source material was PBMCs from blood, sampled roughly 5 days after vaccination. The receptor was isolated from a man in his fifties who received an inactivated influenza vaccine. The chain employs TRBV7-9 and TRBJ1-4; D not certain. The CDR3 protein is CASSRGGKGEEKLFF. CDR3 DNA: TGTGCCAGCAGCCGGGGTGGGAAGGGAGAAGAAAAACTGTTTTTT.